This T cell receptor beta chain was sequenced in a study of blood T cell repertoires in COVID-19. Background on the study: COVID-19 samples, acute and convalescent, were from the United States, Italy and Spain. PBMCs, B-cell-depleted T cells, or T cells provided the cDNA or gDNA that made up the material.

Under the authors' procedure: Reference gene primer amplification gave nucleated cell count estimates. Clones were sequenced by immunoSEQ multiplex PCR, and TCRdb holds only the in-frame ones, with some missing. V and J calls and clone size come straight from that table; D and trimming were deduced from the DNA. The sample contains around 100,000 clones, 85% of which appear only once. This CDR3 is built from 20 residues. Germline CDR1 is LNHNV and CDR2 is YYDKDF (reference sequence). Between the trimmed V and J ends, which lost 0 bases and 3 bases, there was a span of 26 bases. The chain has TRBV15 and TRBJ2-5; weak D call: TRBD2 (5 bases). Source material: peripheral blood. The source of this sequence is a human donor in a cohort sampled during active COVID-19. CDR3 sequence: CATSRDRMGPPDWRKETQYF. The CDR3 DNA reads TGTGCCACCAGCAGAGATCGGATGGGCCCACCGGACTGGAGAAAAGAGACCCAGTACTTC.